The T cell receptor (beta chain) under discussion was sequenced for a study of blood T cell repertoires in COVID-19. Study details: Sites in the United States, Italy and Spain provided acute and convalescent COVID-19 samples.

The V gene lost 2 bases and the J gene lost 3 bases, with 4 bases spanning the gap. The CDR3 covers 12 residues. The V gene's germline CDR1 is MNHNS and CDR2 SASEGT. The authors' processing: Amplification of reference gene primers was used by the study to estimate nucleated cell counts. Some clones are missing from TCRdb's copy, which holds only in-frame ones; the method was immunoSEQ multiplex PCR. V and J calls and clone size follow that table, whereas D and trimming were derived from the DNA. The sample includes over 60,000 clones, about 78% seen only once; the top ten take roughly 20%. The source is a man aged 80 or over with active or convalescent COVID-19. The genes are TRBV6-1 and TRBJ1-2, with D uncertain. The sample consisted of peripheral blood. The CDR3, as DNA: TGTGCCAGCAGTGAACGGGACTATGGCTACACCTTC. This gives the protein CASSERDYGYTF.